The next 10 T cell receptor beta chains were all read from a single sample in a study of T-cell memory formation after mild COVID-19. TCRdb reprocessed the 5' RACE reads via MiXCR and lists one record per CDR3 protein. The sample carries around 110,000 distinct CDR3 sequences, approximately 15% recorded once. Sample: PBMCs or a T cell subset sorted from them (not recorded which). The source is a man aged 18 to 30 who had mild COVID-19 (a few samples of this study predate the infection). Cell type and time point are not known.

This clonotype was picked up many times. The chain has TRBV19 and TRBJ1-5; 9 bases fit TRBD1. Germline V gives CDR1 LNHDA, CDR2 SQIVND (reference sequence). Trimming cost V 3 bases and J 2 bases; bases outside gene matches: 2. The CDR3 covers 15 residues. CDR3 DNA sequence: TGTGCCAGTAGTATGACAGGGGGGCGCAATCAGCCCCAGCATTTT. It encodes CASSMTGGRNQPQHF.

This rearrangement joins TRBV12-3 or TRBV12-4 to TRBJ2-7; no firm D call. This CDR3 is built from 13 residues. Trimming took off 2 bases at V and 6 bases at J, with 11 bases between the two ends. The CDR3 DNA is TGTGCCAGCAGTTTATCCGGGTTCGGCGAGCAGTACTTC. Translation gives CASSLSGFGEQYF.

This rearrangement joins TRBV11-3 to TRBJ2-5; TRBD2 aligns across 8 bases. This CDR3 spans 15 amino acids. V shed 2 bases, J shed 5 bases, and the junction held 7 bases outside the gene matches. Germline assignment: CDR1 SGHNT and CDR2 YENEEA. The chain's CDR3 is CASSLTGGAVETQYF. CDR3 bases: TGTGCCAGCAGCTTAACCGGGGGGGCTGTTGAGACCCAGTACTTC.

This clonotype was detected a few times. A read error is possible here, since a much larger clone lies one base away. The chain employs TRBV7-3 and TRBJ2-1, with D unclear. V was pared by 3 bases and J by 4 bases, with 4 bases between. Looked up from germline, CDR1 is SGHTA and CDR2 is FQGTGA. CDR3 length: 12 residues. CDR3 nucleotide sequence: TGTGCCAGCAGCTTTGGGTACAATGAGCAGTTCTTC. This sequence encodes CASSFGYNEQFF.

This clonotype was recorded a few times. One end of the junction varies from germline; a read error may be responsible. The rearrangement joins TRBV4-1 to TRBJ1-4; D is possibly TRBD1 (5 bases). Germline CDR1 MGHRA, CDR2 YSYEKL. This CDR3 has 15 amino acids. The CDR3: CASRQGAAENEKLFF. CDR3 DNA sequence: TGCGCCAGCAGGCAAGGGGCCGCGGAAAATGAAAAACTGTTTTTT.

The chain couples TRBV7-3 to TRBJ2-3, with unresolved D. This CDR3 has 16 residues. The V end lost 1 base, the J end lost 0 bases, and 11 bases lay between the germline ends. Germline values: CDR1 SGHTA, CDR2 FQGTGA. In nucleotides, the CDR3 is TGTGCCAGCAGCTTAAATGCAGGCGAAAGCACAGATACGCAGTATTTT. Translating it yields CASSLNAGESTDTQYF.

This clonotype was observed a few times. The rearrangement links TRBV7-9 to TRBJ2-7; possibly TRBD1 or TRBD2 for D (5 bases each). The CDR3 runs to 16 residues. CDR1 and CDR2 from the germline V gene are SEHNR and FQNEAQ (reference sequence). V lost 3 bases and J 2 bases, leaving 17 bases between the germline ends. CDR3 protein: CASSFVGAQGPYEQYF. As DNA, the CDR3 is TGTGCCAGCAGCTTTGTGGGTGCCCAGGGACCCTACGAGCAGTACTTC.

This clonotype was seen only a few times. The chain employs TRBV4-3 and TRBJ2-3, with unresolved D. The V gene lost 1 base and the J gene lost 6 bases, with 11 bases spanning the gap. CDR1 and CDR2 (germline): LGHNA, YSLEER. The CDR3 length is 14 residues. The chain's CDR3 is CASSQGVGADTQYF. The CDR3 bases are TGCGCCAGCAGCCAAGGCGTAGGAGCGGATACGCAGTATTTT.

This clonotype was observed at least ten times. This sequence joins TRBV12-1 and TRBJ2-7; the DNA was not compared with TRBD1, the D call given in the table. TRBV12-1 represents a pseudogene. The CDR3 spans 17 residues. In nucleotides, the CDR3 is TGTGCCAGCAGCTTCCCCCCCAGGGTCTATCACAGCAACGAGCAGTACTTC. Amino acids: CASSFPPRVYHSNEQYF.

The rearrangement links TRBV7-2 to TRBJ1-1; 7 bases map to TRBD1. Per the germline V gene, CDR1 is SGHTA and CDR2 is FQGNSA. The CDR3 is 12 amino acids. With 5 bases clipped from V and 8 bases from J, the junction kept 5 bases outside the gene matches. CDR3 region: CASSTTGLEAFF. Here the CDR3 DNA reads TGTGCCAGCAGCACGACAGGGCTCGAAGCTTTCTTT.